One and the same sample provided the 14 T cell receptor beta chains below, sequenced in a study of metastatic and nonmetastatic thyroid tumors. Thyroid surgery took place with no prior treatment in any patient. TCRdb reprocessed the PCR reads via MiXCR. The data show approximately 15,000 clones, 9.5% to 15% seen once. The sample comprised blood. All receptors come from a female donor with papillary thyroid cancer or a benign thyroid nodule (not recorded which). Some clones in this sample may be carry-over from other donors' samples.

This clone is medium-sized in the sample. The gene calls are TRBV6-2 or TRBV6-3 and TRBJ2-2; maybe TRBD1 (5 bases). The germline gives CDR1 MNHEY, CDR2 SVGEGT. Trimming removed 6 bases from V and 3 bases from J, with 8 bases in between. The CDR3 is 13 amino acids. In nucleotides, the CDR3 is TGTGCCAGCAGGCAGGGCTACACCGGGGAGCTGTTTTTT. It specifies CASRQGYTGELFF.

This clone has more than one count but fewer than ten. The chain employs TRBV28 and TRBJ2-1; D not certain. The CDR3 has 15 amino acids. The V end was cut by 5 bases, the J end by 6 bases, with 17 bases between. CDR1 MDHEN and CDR2 SYDVKM come from the germline V gene. CDR3 sequence: CASSAALTFSNEQFF. The CDR3 nucleotides are TGTGCCAGCAGTGCCGCCCTCACGTTCAGCAATGAGCAGTTCTTC.

Points on this clone: Sequence at one end of the junction differs from germline and may be a read error. This chain joins TRBV28 and TRBJ1-2; D unclear. Germline assignment: CDR1 MDHEN and CDR2 SYDVKM. The CDR3 sequence is 12 residues long. The CDR3 DNA follows: TGTGCCAACAGTTTCCGAGACTATGGCTACACTTTC. Protein product: CANSFRDYGYTF.

The CDR3 nucleotides are TGTGCCAGTAGTATAAAAATTAGTCGGACAGGGGGGAGGGAGCAGTTCTTC. Encoded protein: CASSIKISRTGGREQFF. This chain uses TRBV19 with TRBJ2-1, with 10 bases fitting TRBD1. V lost 2 bases and J lost 10; bases outside the gene matches: 14. CDR3 length: 17 amino acids. CDR1 LNHDA and CDR2 SQIVND come from the germline V gene (reference sequence).

This chain uses TRBV5-1 with TRBJ1-4; D unresolved. Germline loops: CDR1 SGHRS, CDR2 YFSETQ. The CDR3 runs 14 residues. V shed 4 bases and J shed 0 bases, with 7 bases lying between them. In DNA, the CDR3 is TGCGCCAGCAGCCCGGAAGCAACTAATGAAAAACTGTTTTTT. It translates to CASSPEATNEKLFF.

This clone is deemed medium-sized. This sequence joins TRBV6-2 or TRBV6-3 and TRBJ2-7, with a tentative D call TRBD1 (5 bases). Germline lookup yields CDR1 MNHEY and CDR2 SVGEGT. There are 14 residues in the CDR3. V lost 0 bases, J lost 0 bases, and 6 bases lay in between. The CDR3 region is CASSYSTDSYEQYF. The CDR3 DNA reads as TGTGCCAGCAGTTACTCGACAGACTCCTACGAGCAGTACTTC.

This clone was seen at least ten times. The rearrangement uses TRBV5-1 and TRBJ1-2; possibly TRBD1 for D (6 bases). V lost 1 base to trimming and J lost 3 bases, with 16 bases between them. CDR3 length equals 16 residues. Germline V gene lookup returns CDR1 SGHRS and CDR2 YFSETQ. CDR3 sequence reads: CASSLRPSEGDYGYTF. CDR3 nucleotides: TGCGCCAGCAGCTTGAGGCCATCCGAGGGGGACTATGGCTACACCTTC.

This clone showed up many times. This chain joins TRBV11-1 and TRBJ2-2; 7 bases fit TRBD2. The V and J ends lost 5 bases and 6 bases, in that order; junction bases with no gene match: 15. Per germline, CDR1 SGHAT and CDR2 FQDESV (reference sequence). CDR3 length: 17 residues. CDR3 DNA: TGTGCCAGCAGCCCCTGGTTAGGTGCGGGAGTCTCCGGGGAGCTGTTTTTT. This encodes CASSPWLGAGVSGELFF.

This clone was detected ten times or more. Other DNA sequences in this sample translate to the same CDR3. CDR3 amino acids: CSVHQGAPDYGYTF. As DNA, the CDR3 is TGCAGCGTCCACCAGGGGGCGCCGGACTATGGCTACACCTTC. The chain is built from TRBV29-1 and TRBJ1-2; 8 positions agree with TRBD1. Germline V gene sequence: CDR1 SQVTM, CDR2 ANQGSEA. V shed 6 bases and J 3 bases; nucleotides not matched to a gene: 9. The CDR3 runs 14 residues.

This clone has at least ten counts. The V gene is TRBV20-1, the J gene TRBJ2-5, with D unresolved. Trimming shortened V by 5 bases and J by 3 bases, and 19 bases separated the two germline ends. Germline CDR1 is DFQATT and CDR2 is SNEGSKA (reference sequence). The CDR3 loop spans 15 amino acids. The chain's CDR3 is CSAPLEGWIKETQYF. CDR3 DNA sequence: TGCAGTGCTCCTCTAGAAGGCTGGATTAAAGAGACCCAGTACTTC.

The sample holds many counts of this clone. This could be a read error, since a much larger clone is one nucleotide away. The same CDR3 also results from other DNA sequences found in this sample. V and J are TRBV19 and TRBJ2-7, with 14 bases lining up with TRBD2. Germline V gene lookup returns CDR1 LNHDA and CDR2 SQIVND (reference sequence). This CDR3 comprises 16 residues. Here the CDR3 reads CASSPRGLAGESEQYF. CDR3 nucleotide sequence: TGCGCCAGTAGCCCCAGGGGACTAGCGGGAGAGAGCGAGCAGTACTTC.

This clone was observed a handful of times. A much more abundant neighbour one base away suggests this may be a read error. The chain uses TRBV5-6 and TRBJ1-3, with D possibly matching TRBD1 (5 bases). Looked up from germline, CDR1 is SGHDT and CDR2 is YYEEEE. The CDR3 totals 14 residues. The V and J ends lost 4 bases and 6 bases respectively, with 14 bases between them. Here the CDR3 reads CASSPGRPENTIYF. CDR3 nucleotides: TGTGCCAGCAGCCCGGGACGGCCAGAAAACACCATATATTTT.

The chain joins TRBV20-1 to TRBJ2-3; no clear D. The CDR3 length is 15 residues. Germline CDR1 reads DFQATT; CDR2 reads SNEGSKA (reference sequence). With 5 bases removed from V and 7 bases from J, the gap between germline ends came to 22 bases. The CDR3 sequence is CSAPAGGPLAYTQYF. In nucleotides, the CDR3 is TGCAGTGCTCCCGCCGGCGGACCTCTTGCATATACGCAGTATTTT.

This clone was seen ten or more times. This chain uses TRBV19 with TRBJ1-1, with D hard to call. The CDR3 spans 13 residues. Germline V lookup: CDR1 LNHDA, CDR2 SQIVND (reference sequence). The V gene lost 7 bases and the J gene lost 0 bases, with 9 bases spanning the gap. The CDR3 reads CASIDKLNTEAFF. Here the CDR3 DNA reads TGTGCCAGTATAGACAAATTGAACACTGAAGCTTTCTTT. The full variable domain, its missing parts supplied by reference TRBV19 and TRBJ1-1, is DGGITQSPKYLFRKEGQNVTLSCEQNLNHDAMYWYRQDPGQGLRLIYYSQIVNDFQKGDIAEGYSVSREKKESFPLTVTSAQKNPTAFYLCASIDKLNTEAFFGQGTRLTVV.